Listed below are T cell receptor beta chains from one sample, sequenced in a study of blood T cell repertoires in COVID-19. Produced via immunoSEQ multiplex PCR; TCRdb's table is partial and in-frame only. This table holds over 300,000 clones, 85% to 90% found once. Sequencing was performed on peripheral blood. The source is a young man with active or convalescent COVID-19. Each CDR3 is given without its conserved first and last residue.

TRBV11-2,ASSLNPLGLAGSGDTQY
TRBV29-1,SVDPSGSEGQY
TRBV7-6,ASSFQKTSGNIDEQF
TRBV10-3,AISEFGGGGYEQY
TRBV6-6,ASTLIKGGMNTEAF
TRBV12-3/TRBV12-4,ASSFTGNTEAF
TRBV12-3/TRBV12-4,ATRVRSYGYT
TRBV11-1,ASSQGTGYGYT
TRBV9,ASSVVLRPYEQY
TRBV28,ASSPGGSLAGVTSYNEQF
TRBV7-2,ASNRGLAAYNEQF
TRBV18,ASSPNLPGQNNSPLH
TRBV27,ASSFGTGSYEQY
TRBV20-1,SASSSYPNTGELF
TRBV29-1,SVHRGNTGELF
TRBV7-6,ASSSLPGDRDYEQY
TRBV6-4,ASSTAGTGLYNEQF
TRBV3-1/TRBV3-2,ASSQGTSSSYNSPLH
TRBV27,ASRPRGGIYEQY